Described below is a single TCR beta chain sequence and its context. Antigen unknown. The naive CD8 fraction comprised CD45RO-negative cells positively selected for CCR7 and excluded terminally differentiated effector memory CD45RA+ cells. This entry belongs to a study of shared clonotypes between healthy human individuals. Study findings and constraints: Generally, naive subsets (rather than memory subsets) showed larger estimated richness.

The material for each subset, its genomic DNA, was split evenly across several immunoSEQ plates. Using immunoSEQ multiplex PCR, the repertoire was profiled, and TCRdb retains in-frame clones only, with some absent. This table holds roughly 810,000 clones, approximately 97% found once. Trimming left V 1 base short and J 3 bases short, with 11 bases between. Germline V gene lookup returns CDR1 LNHNV and CDR2 YYDKDF (reference sequence). The CDR3 loop spans 15 amino acids. The sequenced material came from naive CD8+ T cells sorted from blood. The chain employs TRBV15 and TRBJ2-3; a weak D match, TRBD1 (6 bases). The source is a man aged 30 to 39 in good health. For the CDR3, the DNA is TGTGCCACCAGCAGAGTCAGGGGCCAGACAGATACGCAGTATTTT. Its translation: CATSRVRGQTDTQYF. The entire variable domain, with the rest obtained from reference TRBV15 and TRBJ2-3, is as follows: DAMVIQNPRYQVTQFGKPVTLSCSQTLNHNVMYWYQQKSSQAPKLLFHYYDKDFNNEADTPDNFQSRRPNTSFCFLDIRSPGLGDTAMYLCATSRVRGQTDTQYFGPGTRLTVL.